The 2 T cell receptor beta chains in this list originate from one sample, sequenced in a study of T cell responses to AZD1222 COVID-19 vaccine. Measured with immunoSEQ multiplex PCR; TCRdb has only the in-frame clones, and not every one. The sample contains approximately 150,000 clones, 75% to 90% of which appear only once. The material sequenced was peripheral blood, taken on day 0 of AZD1222 vaccination. The receptors here all came from an adult in good health.

This clone was counted only a few times. CDR3 nucleotide sequence: TGTGCCAGCAGTTTAGCACAGGGGACCCACGAGCAGTACTTC. This codes for CASSLAQGTHEQYF. The V call is TRBV28, the J call TRBJ2-7, with TRBD1 matching 7 bases. V shed 2 bases and J 5 bases; nucleotides not matched to a gene: 6. Germline CDR1 reads MDHEN; CDR2 reads SYDVKM. The CDR3 extends over 14 amino acids.

V and J are TRBV18 and TRBJ2-1; no firm D call. Germline V lookup: CDR1 KGHSH, CDR2 LQKENI. V was pared by 1 base and J by 0 bases, with 7 bases between. The CDR3 has 15 amino acids. CDR3 bases: TGTGCCAGCTCACCACGCACAAACTCCTACAATGAGCAGTTCTTC. The encoded protein is CASSPRTNSYNEQFF.